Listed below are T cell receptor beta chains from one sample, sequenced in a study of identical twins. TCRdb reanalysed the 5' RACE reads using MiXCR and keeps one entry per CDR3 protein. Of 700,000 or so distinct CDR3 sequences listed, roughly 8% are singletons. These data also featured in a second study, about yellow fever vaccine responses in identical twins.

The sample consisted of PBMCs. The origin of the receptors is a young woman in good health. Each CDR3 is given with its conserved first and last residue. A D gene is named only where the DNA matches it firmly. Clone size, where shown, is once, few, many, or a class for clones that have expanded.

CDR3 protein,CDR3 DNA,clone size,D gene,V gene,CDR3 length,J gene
CATSDDKVGLPYGYTF,TGTGCCACCAGTGATGATAAAGTCGGACTGCCCTATGGCTACACCTTC,-,-,TRBV24-1,16,TRBJ1-2
CASTTSGSGANVLTF,TGTGCCAGCACCACTTCGGGGTCTGGGGCCAACGTCCTGACTTTC,-,-,TRBV12-3/TRBV12-4,15,TRBJ2-6
CASSLAGTHPYEQYF,TGTGCCAGCAGTTTAGCCGGGACTCACCCCTACGAGCAGTACTTC,-,-,TRBV12-3/TRBV12-4,15,TRBJ2-7
CASSYPVTGTYGYTF,TGTGCCAGCAGTTACCCCGTGACAGGGACGTATGGCTACACCTTC,-,TRBD1,TRBV6-5,15,TRBJ1-2
CASSVEGFLNTEAFF,TGTGCCAGCAGCGTAGAGGGGTTCCTGAACACTGAAGCTTTCTTT,few,-,TRBV9,15,TRBJ1-1
CASSYWGGGENEQFF,TGTGCCAGCAGTTATTGGGGCGGGGGTGAAAATGAGCAGTTCTTC,many,TRBD2,TRBV6-5,15,TRBJ2-1
CASRERGPTNTEAFF,TGTGCCAGCAGGGAAAGGGGACCGACGAACACTGAAGCTTTCTTT,many,-,TRBV25-1,15,TRBJ1-1
CASSHLGAYNEQFF,TGCGCCAGCAGCCATCTCGGGGCCTACAATGAGCAGTTCTTC,many,-,TRBV4-1,14,TRBJ2-1
CASSLVRDQPQHF,TGTGCCAGCAGCTTAGTTAGGGATCAGCCCCAGCATTTT,-,-,TRBV7-2,13,TRBJ1-5
CASSLEQYDEQYF,TGTGCCAGCAGCTTGGAACAGTACGACGAGCAGTACTTC,many,-,TRBV5-6,13,TRBJ2-7
CASSLVEQNNEQFF,TGTGCCAGCAGTTTAGTAGAACAGAACAATGAGCAGTTCTTC,-,-,TRBV12-3/TRBV12-4,14,TRBJ2-1
CASSVGRGLQNTGELFF,TGTGCCAGCAGCGTAGGGCGGGGCCTCCAGAACACCGGGGAGCTGTTTTTT,many,-,TRBV9,17,TRBJ2-2
CATSRIGQGRTGELFF,TGTGCCACCAGCAGAATTGGACAGGGGCGTACCGGGGAGCTGTTTTTT,-,TRBD1,TRBV15,16,TRBJ2-2
CASSLVAGGLVYEQYF,TGTGCCAGCAGCTTAGTCGCAGGGGGATTGGTCTACGAGCAGTACTTC,-,TRBD1,TRBV7-2,16,TRBJ2-7
CSAPSRQGNQPQHF,TGCAGTGCTCCCTCCCGACAGGGGAATCAGCCCCAGCATTTT,few,TRBD1,TRBV20-1,14,TRBJ1-5
CASRSASGLYEQYF,TGTGCCAGCAGGTCGGCTAGCGGACTTTACGAGCAGTACTTC,few,TRBD2,TRBV6-1,14,TRBJ2-7
CASRAGSSYNEQFF,TGTGCCAGCAGGGCAGGAAGCTCCTACAATGAGCAGTTCTTC,few,-,TRBV6-2/TRBV6-3,14,TRBJ2-1
CASTIGGGETQYF,TGTGCCAGCACCATTGGGGGGGGAGAGACCCAGTACTTC,-,TRBD2,TRBV28,13,TRBJ2-5
CASNELGKEYNEQFF,TGTGCCAGCAACGAACTAGGGAAGGAGTATAATGAGCAGTTCTTC,few,-,TRBV25-1,15,TRBJ2-1